This TCR beta chain is from a study of tumor-infiltrating lymphocytes in primary liver carcinoma. Study background: The patients had histopathologically diagnosed primary liver carcinoma, and their disease was treated by surgical resection. Ages ranged from 30 to 69, with HCC or mixed HCC-cholangiocarcinoma. Each of the growths was stage T1-T3 N0M0, extending roughly 4.2 to 11 cm across.

Points from the study as a whole: When set against blood, tumors had a significantly higher top-250-clone fraction (p = 0.039).

Remarks on this clonotype: The antigen remains undetermined. Sequence at one end of the junction differs from germline and may be a read error.

The study extracted blood RNA from unsorted whole blood and also extracted germline DNA. CDR3 length: 16 residues. CDR1 is SGHAT, CDR2 FQNNGV, per germline. cDNA specific to TCR beta was made from 450 to 500 ng of total RNA, with a constant-region primer employed for priming. Slightly modified ARM-PCR, run as three nested multiplex PCR rounds, produced the TCR beta libraries. The study ran its first two PCR rounds for approximately 10 cycles each, using TRBV1-TRBV30 forward primers and a C-beta reverse primer. TCRdb used MiXCR to reprocess the multiplex PCR reads, holding one entry per CDR3 protein. The sample includes approximately 300,000 distinct CDR3 sequences, about 62% seen only once; the top ten take roughly 9%.

The chain employs TRBV11-2 and TRBJ2-5; D may be TRBD2 (6 bases). What was sequenced was peripheral blood. The TCR comes from a man aged 35-49 years with primary liver carcinoma and hepatitis B virus infection. The CDR3 bases are TGTGCCAGCAGCTTAGGACTGGCGGGAAACAAAGAGACCCATTACTTC. Its protein is CASSLGLAGNKETHYF. The whole variable domain, remainder taken from reference TRBV11-2 and TRBJ2-5, is EAGVAQSPRYKIIEKRQSVAFWCNPISGHATLYWYQQILGQGPKLLIQFQNNGVVDDSQLPKDRFSAERLKGVDSTLKIQPAKLEDSAVYLCASSLGLAGNKETHYFGPGTRLLVL.